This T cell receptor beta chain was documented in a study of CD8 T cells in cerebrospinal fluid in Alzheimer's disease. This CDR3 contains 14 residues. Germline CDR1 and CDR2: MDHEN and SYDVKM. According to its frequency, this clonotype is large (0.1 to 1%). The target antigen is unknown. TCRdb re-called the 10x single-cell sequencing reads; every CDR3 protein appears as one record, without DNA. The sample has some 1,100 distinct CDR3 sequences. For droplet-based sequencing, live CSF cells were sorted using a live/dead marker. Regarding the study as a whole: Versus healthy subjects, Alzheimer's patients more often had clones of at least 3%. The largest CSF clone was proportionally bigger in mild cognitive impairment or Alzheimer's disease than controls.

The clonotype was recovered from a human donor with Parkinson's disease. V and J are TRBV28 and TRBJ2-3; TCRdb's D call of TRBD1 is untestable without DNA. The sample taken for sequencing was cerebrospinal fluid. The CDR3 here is CAVPGTGATDTQYF.